This T cell receptor (beta chain) was sequenced in a study of CD8+ T cells in alopecia areata. Points on this clone: Its antigen is not known. Within the sample, other DNA sequences also encode this same CDR3.

Study-level points and caveats: Tofacitinib significantly reduced both scalp clonality and expanded CD8+ clones among the top 100. Researchers say the link of baseline CD8+ expansion to response remains uncertain, with one nonresponder.

Following extraction, RNA underwent reverse transcription to cDNA, which served as the sequencing template. Using immunoSEQ multiplex PCR, the repertoire was profiled, and TCRdb retains in-frame clones only, with some absent. Of about 140,000 clones in the sample, roughly four fifths are singletons; the top ten hold approximately 25%. Stated treatment: oral pan-JAK inhibitor, 5-10 mg twice daily. The sequence was obtained from a human donor with alopecia areata. Sequencing was performed on CD8+ T cells sorted from blood, taken at week 4, from a patient treated with tofacitinib.

Written as DNA, the CDR3 is TGTGCCAGCAGTTTACAGGGATATAGCAATCAGCCCCAGCATTTT. It encodes CASSLQGYSNQPQHF. The rearrangement links TRBV27 to TRBJ1-5; D might be TRBD1 (5 bases). The CDR3 extends over 15 amino acids. CDR1 MNHEY and CDR2 SMNVEV come from the germline V gene (reference sequence). V gave up 2 bases and J gave up 0 bases, with 8 bases separating them.